Listed below are T cell receptor beta chains from one sample, sequenced in a study of cytomegalovirus exposure and HLA in healthy donors. Profiling relied on immunoSEQ multiplex PCR, and the TCRdb table lists in-frame clones only, not all of them. The sample holds 250,000 to 300,000 clones, just over 85% seen once. Sequenced material: PBMCs. The receptor source for this set is a woman in her late teens or twenties in good health and CMV-seronegative. The CDR3 runs from the conserved cysteine through the conserved F or W. Fields, in order: J gene, D gene, clone size, V gene, CDR3 DNA, CDR3 protein. A D gene is named only where the DNA matches it firmly. Size values are once, few and many counts, or a class for expanded clones, and some rows have none.

TRBJ2-3,.,.,TRBV6-5,TGTGCCAGCAGTTACTCGCACAGGGTTGGGGATACGCAGTATTTT,CASSYSHRVGDTQYF
TRBJ2-7,TRBD2,.,TRBV29-1,TGCAGCGTTGCCCCTAGCGGGAGGGCTGTCGAGCAGTACTTC,CSVAPSGRAVEQYF
TRBJ2-7,TRBD1,.,TRBV6-5,TGTGCCAGCAGTTACGGGACAGATTATTCCTACGAGCAGTACTTC,CASSYGTDYSYEQYF
TRBJ1-2,.,.,TRBV30,TGTGCCTGGAGTCTATCAGGGTCCTATGGCTACACCTTC,CAWSLSGSYGYTF
TRBJ2-7,TRBD1,.,TRBV27,TGTGCCAGCAGTCTCCCGGGGACAGGGTCCTACGAGCAGTACTTC,CASSLPGTGSYEQYF
TRBJ1-2,.,.,TRBV18,TGTGCCAGCTCACCACCGAACAGTGATAACTATGGCTACACCTTC,CASSPPNSDNYGYTF
TRBJ1-5,TRBD1,.,TRBV5-8,TGTGCCAGCTGCTGGGTGGGACAGTTAGGTCAGCCCCAGCATTTT,CASCWVGQLGQPQHF
TRBJ1-1,.,once,TRBV29-1,TGCAGCGTTTCAATTGGCCGGACAGACTTGAACACTGAAGCTTTCTTT,CSVSIGRTDLNTEAFF
TRBJ2-7,TRBD1,.,TRBV5-1,TGCGCCAGCAGCTTGACGGACAGGGTAAAGCACGAGCAGTACTTC,CASSLTDRVKHEQYF
TRBJ2-2,.,once,TRBV9,TGTGCCAGCAGCGAGAGGAACACCGGGGAGCTGTTTTTT,CASSERNTGELFF
TRBJ2-3,.,.,TRBV11-2,TGTGCCAGCAGCACCAGACAGTTCGCTAGCACAGATACGCAGTATTTT,CASSTRQFASTDTQYF
TRBJ1-4,.,.,TRBV28,TGTGCCAGCTTTCAGGGCCGTGAAAAACTGTTTTTT,CASFQGREKLFF
TRBJ1-1,.,.,TRBV11-2,TGTGCCAGCAGCTTAGTGGCCAGAATAAACACTGAAGCTTTCTTT,CASSLVARINTEAFF
TRBJ2-2,TRBD2,once,TRBV27,TGTGCCAGCAGTTTATTCGGGACTAGCGGGAGCCGGGGGACCGGGGAGCTGTTTTTT,CASSLFGTSGSRGTGELFF
TRBJ2-3,.,once,TRBV5-6,TGTGCCAGCAGCTTGGACTACACAGATACGCAGTATTTT,CASSLDYTDTQYF
TRBJ2-1,TRBD2,.,TRBV5-4,TGTGCCAGCAGCTTGGCGACGGGAGGACGCCCCTACAATGAGCAGTTCTTC,CASSLATGGRPYNEQFF